The 21 T cell receptor beta chains presented below share a single source sample, sequenced in a study of neurological immune-mediated disorders. TCRdb fed the 5' RACE reads into MiXCR, producing one record per CDR3 protein. This sample yields about 62,000 distinct CDR3 sequences, of which approximately 4.6% are seen a single time; less than 4% belongs to the top ten. The specimen was PBMCs. These receptor sequences come from a woman aged 50 to 60 with multiple sclerosis.

This clonotype was seen ten or more times. The J gene is TRBJ1-1, the V gene TRBV24-1; D unclear. With 8 bases removed from V and 1 base from J, the gap between germline ends came to 7 bases. This CDR3 has 12 amino acids. Germline V gene data show CDR1 as KGHDR and CDR2 as SFDVKD. DNA of the CDR3: TGTGCCACCAAGGGCGAGAACACTGAAGCTTTCTTT. It encodes CATKGENTEAFF.

This clonotype was found many times. V gene TRBV4-3 combines with J gene TRBJ2-3; 7 nucleotides agree with TRBD1. In germline, CDR1 is LGHNA, CDR2 YSLEER. The CDR3 spans 17 residues. V lost 4 bases, J lost 1 base, and 11 bases stayed unmatched. CDR3 sequence (DNA): TGCGCCAGCAGCCGGGAAGCCCCCGGGACAGGCACAGATACGCAGTATTTT. It codes for CASSREAPGTGTDTQYF.

In its sample, this clonotype was seen many times. This chain uses TRBV5-1 with TRBJ1-1; 9 bases fit TRBD1. CDR1 is SGHRS and CDR2 is YFSETQ in the germline V gene. After removal of 0 bases from V and 5 bases from J, the junction contained 5 bases not matched to a gene. This CDR3 comprises 15 residues. The CDR3 nucleotides read TGCGCCAGCAGCTTGGCCGGGACAGGGAGGACTGAAGCTTTCTTT. Translating gives CASSLAGTGRTEAFF. Full variable domain (missing parts from reference TRBV5-1 and TRBJ1-1): KAGVTQTPRYLIKTRGQQVTLSCSPISGHRSVSWYQQTPGQGLQFLFEYFSETQRNKGNFPGRFSGRQFSNSRSEMNVSTLELGDSALYLCASSLAGTGRTEAFFGQGTRLTVV.

This clonotype was seen at least ten times. The rearrangement links TRBV6-2 or TRBV6-3 to TRBJ2-2; TRBD1 agrees at 10 bases. The germline CDR1 and CDR2 sequences are MNHEY and SVGEGT. The length of the CDR3 is 15 residues. V lost 5 bases, J lost 5 bases, and 5 bases stayed unmatched. CDR3 region: CASSVGTGETGELFF. DNA for the CDR3: TGTGCCAGCAGTGTAGGGACAGGGGAGACCGGGGAGCTGTTTTTT.

In this sample, this clonotype turned up many times. V and J are TRBV5-5 and TRBJ2-3; TRBD2 matches at 8 bases. From germline, CDR1 is SGHKS and CDR2 YYEKEE (reference sequence). The trim removed 2 bases at V and 3 bases at J, leaving 8 bases unmatched. The CDR3 consists of 16 residues. The CDR3 protein is CASSFFGQRGTDTQYF. The CDR3 region has the DNA TGTGCCAGCAGCTTCTTTGGCCAGCGGGGGACAGATACGCAGTATTTT. The whole variable domain, remainder taken from reference TRBV5-5 and TRBJ2-3, is DAGVTQSPTHLIKTRGQQVTLRCSPISGHKSVSWYQQVLGQGPQFIFQYYEKEERGRGNFPDRFSARQFPNYSSELNVNALLLGDSALYLCASSFFGQRGTDTQYFGPGTRLTVL.

There are many counts of this clonotype. The gene calls are TRBV28 and TRBJ2-3; 8 bases match TRBD1. J gave up 4 bases and V 3 bases, and 9 bases lay outside the gene matches. Germline-derived CDR1 and CDR2 are MDHEN and SYDVKM. The CDR3 spans 16 residues. The CDR3 bases are TGTGCCAGCAGTTTGGACGACAGGGGTATTGCAGATACGCAGTATTTT. Translation: CASSLDDRGIADTQYF.

There are many counts of this clonotype. This chain joins TRBV9 and TRBJ2-5; D is possibly TRBD1 (6 bases). Germline-derived CDR1 and CDR2 are SGDLS and YYNGEE. The V end lost 1 base, the J end lost 7 bases, and 11 bases lay between the germline ends. The CDR3 contains 13 residues. CDR3: CASSVSRGGTQYF. The CDR3 coding sequence is TGTGCCAGCAGCGTATCCAGGGGCGGGACCCAGTACTTC.

This clonotype showed up many times. The chain couples TRBV20-1 to TRBJ2-3, with D unresolved. Looked up from germline, CDR1 is DFQATT and CDR2 is SNEGSKA (reference sequence). The CDR3 has 13 amino acids. Trimming left V 3 bases short and J 6 bases short, with 13 bases between. CDR3 protein: CSASAATGDTQYF. The DNA for the CDR3 is TGCAGTGCTAGCGCAGCTACCGGGGATACGCAGTATTTT.

This clonotype was seen at least ten times. The gene calls are TRBV20-1 and TRBJ2-3, with TRBD2 identical over 7 bases. The V gene's germline CDR1 is DFQATT and CDR2 SNEGSKA (reference sequence). V lost 5 bases, J lost 3 bases, and 8 bases stayed unmatched. The CDR3 totals 14 residues. The CDR3 protein is CSALDLRGTDTQYF. The CDR3 bases are TGCAGTGCTCTAGACTTGCGGGGGACAGATACGCAGTATTTT.

This clonotype was counted a few times. Mismatch with germline at one junction end may stem from a read error. The chain has TRBV5-4 and TRBJ1-6; no reliable D call. From germline, CDR1 is SGHNT and CDR2 YYREEE (reference sequence). The CDR3 extends over 16 amino acids. The CDR3 is CASSLYTAADNSPLNF. Written as DNA, the CDR3 is TGTGCCAGCAGCTTGTATACCGCTGCTGATAATTCACCCCTCAACTTT.

This clonotype was seen ten or more times. The rearrangement uses TRBV28 and TRBJ2-3, with 11 bases matching TRBD2. From germline, CDR1 is MDHEN and CDR2 SYDVKM. This CDR3 comprises 17 residues. The V segment lost 2 bases and the J segment 2 bases; nucleotides outside the gene matches: 6. CDR3 coding DNA: TGTGCCAGCAGTTTAAATCTAGCGGGGGGATTCACAGATACGCAGTATTTT. Translation gives CASSLNLAGGFTDTQYF.

The V call is TRBV7-8, the J call TRBJ1-2, with D tentatively TRBD1 (6 bases). The germline V gene encodes CDR1 SGHVS and CDR2 FQNEAQ. This CDR3 has 14 amino acids. Trimming removed 7 bases from V and 8 bases from J, with 20 bases in between. In DNA form, the CDR3 reads TGTGCCAGCACCCAAGGGGGGAGTATAGGGGGCTACACCTTC. It is translated as CASTQGGSIGGYTF.

This clonotype was counted many times. This chain links TRBV6-2 or TRBV6-3 with TRBJ2-1, with D uncertain. The CDR3 is made up of 11 amino acids. Trimming left V 1 base short and J 8 bases short, with 3 bases between. Germline-derived CDR1 and CDR2 are MNHEY and SVGEGT. The CDR3 DNA reads as TGTGCCAGCAGTTACTTCGATGAGCAGTTCTTC. Amino acid sequence: CASSYFDEQFF.

A remark on this clonotype: A read error may account for a junction end that differs from germline. The chain uses TRBV20-1 and TRBJ2-3; D is ambiguous. The CDR3 covers 13 residues. Germline V gene lookup returns CDR1 DFQATT and CDR2 SNEGSKA (reference sequence). The CDR3 spells CCASDVSTDTQYF. In DNA form, the CDR3 reads TGCTGTGCTAGTGATGTGAGCACAGATACGCAGTATTTT.

This clonotype has ten or more counts. V usage is TRBV11-2 and J usage is TRBJ2-1, with no clear D. CDR1 SGHAT and CDR2 FQNNGV come from the germline V gene. CDR3 length: 11 residues. Between the trimmed V and J ends, which lost 5 bases and 4 bases, there was a span of 3 bases. DNA of the CDR3: TGTGCCAGCAGCAAATACAATGAGCAGTTCTTC. Amino acids: CASSKYNEQFF.

This clonotype was seen many times. The J gene is TRBJ2-2, the V gene TRBV12-3 or TRBV12-4; 8 bases agree with TRBD1. The CDR3 is 13 amino acids. Germline trimming cut 7 bases from V and 8 bases from J; bases unmatched to any gene: 6. The CDR3 DNA reads as TGTGCCAGCACGTGGGACAGGAGGGGGGAGCTGTTTTTT. It encodes CASTWDRRGELFF.

This clonotype was counted between two and nine times. The chain has TRBV6-4 and TRBJ2-7, with no clear D. CDR3 length: 11 amino acids. Per the germline V gene, CDR1 is MRHNA and CDR2 is SNTAGT. The germline V and J ends were trimmed by 5 bases and 6 bases, with 8 bases remaining between them. CDR3 region: CASSLECEQYV. The CDR3 DNA reads TGTGCCAGCAGTCTAGAGTGCGAGCAGTACGTC.

This clonotype was counted at least ten times. The chain uses TRBV4-3 and TRBJ1-1, with D maybe TRBD1 (6 bases). The length of the CDR3 is 16 residues. CDR1 is LGHNA, CDR2 YSLEER, per germline. Trimming cost V 0 bases and J 3 bases, with 14 bases left between them. This CDR3 is CASSQDRQTGHTEAFF. The CDR3 nucleotides are TGCGCCAGCAGCCAAGATCGACAAACAGGGCACACTGAAGCTTTCTTT.

This clonotype was seen many times. The chain combines TRBV7-2 with TRBJ2-5; D not certain. The germline V and J ends were trimmed by 7 bases and 4 bases, with 10 bases remaining between them. Per the germline V gene, CDR1 is SGHTA and CDR2 is FQGNSA. There are 12 residues in the CDR3. This CDR3 reads CASTQVGETQYF. The CDR3 coding sequence is TGTGCCAGCACCCAGGTGGGAGAGACCCAGTACTTC.

The genes are TRBV6-5 and TRBJ2-2, with 10 bases fitting TRBD1. V lost 2 bases to trimming and J lost 5 bases; unmatched junction nucleotides: 11. CDR3 length: 18 residues. Germline lookup yields CDR1 MNHEY and CDR2 SVGAGI. Here the CDR3 DNA reads TGTGCCAGCAGTTACAAAGGACAGGGGGTACGATGGACCGGGGAGCTGTTTTTT. Translating it yields CASSYKGQGVRWTGELFF.

J is TRBJ1-1 and V is TRBV7-2; a possible D gene is TRBD1 (5 bases). From germline, CDR1 is SGHTA and CDR2 FQGNSA. CDR3 length: 15 amino acids. V lost 0 bases and J lost 0, with 8 bases in between. Here the CDR3 DNA reads TGTGCCAGCAGCTTAGCGGGGGTAATGAACACTGAAGCTTTCTTT. It translates to CASSLAGVMNTEAFF.